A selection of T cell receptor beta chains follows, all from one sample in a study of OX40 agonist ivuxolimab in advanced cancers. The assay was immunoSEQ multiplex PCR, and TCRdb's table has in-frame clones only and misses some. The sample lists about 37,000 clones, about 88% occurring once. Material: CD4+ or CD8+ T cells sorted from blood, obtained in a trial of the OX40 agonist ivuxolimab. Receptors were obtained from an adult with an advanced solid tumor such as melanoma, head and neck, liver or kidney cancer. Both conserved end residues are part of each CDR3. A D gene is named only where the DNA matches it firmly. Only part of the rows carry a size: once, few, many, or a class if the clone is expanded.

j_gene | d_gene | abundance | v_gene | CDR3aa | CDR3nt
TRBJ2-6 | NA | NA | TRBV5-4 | CASSFGQRSSGANVLTF | TGTGCCAGCAGCTTTGGACAGCGGAGCTCTGGGGCCAACGTCCTGACTTTC
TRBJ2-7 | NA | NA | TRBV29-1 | CSVREYEQYF | TGCAGCGTCAGGGAGTACGAGCAGTACTTC
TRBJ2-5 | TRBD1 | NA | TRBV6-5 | CASSPGQGAWETQYF | TGTGCCAGCAGTCCCGGACAGGGGGCTTGGGAGACCCAGTACTTC
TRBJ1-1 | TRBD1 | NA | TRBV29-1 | CSVRSDDRGNTEAFF | TGCAGCGTTAGATCCGATGACAGGGGGAACACTGAAGCTTTCTTT
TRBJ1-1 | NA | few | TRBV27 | CASRPPGTNTEAFF | TGTGCCAGCAGACCACCGGGCACCAACACTGAAGCTTTCTTT
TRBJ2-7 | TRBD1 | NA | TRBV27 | CASSLSSGGIYEQYF | TGTGCCAGCAGTTTATCGTCAGGGGGCATTTACGAGCAGTACTTC
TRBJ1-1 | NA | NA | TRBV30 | CAWSVGVNTEAFF | TGTGCCTGGAGTGTGGGGGTGAACACTGAAGCTTTCTTT
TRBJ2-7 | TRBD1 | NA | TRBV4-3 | CASSQGTGVSYEQYF | TGCGCCAGCAGCCAGGGGACAGGTGTCTCCTACGAGCAGTACTTC
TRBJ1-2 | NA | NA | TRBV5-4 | CASSFGPRGGYTF | TGTGCCAGCAGCTTTGGGCCCCGGGGCGGCTACACCTTC
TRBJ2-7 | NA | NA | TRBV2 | CASTEGRVWYEQYF | TGTGCCAGCACTGAGGGCAGGGTCTGGTACGAGCAGTACTTC
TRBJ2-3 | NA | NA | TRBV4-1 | CASSQVAAVSTDTQYF | TGCGCCAGCAGCCAAGTCGCGGCGGTTAGCACAGATACGCAGTATTTT
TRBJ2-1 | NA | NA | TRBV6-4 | CASNPLGFVPDEQFF | TGTGCCAGCAACCCCCTAGGGTTTGTCCCCGATGAGCAGTTCTTC
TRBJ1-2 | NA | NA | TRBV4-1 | CASSQPGIERYTF | TGCGCCAGCAGCCAACCCGGGATAGAGCGCTACACCTTC
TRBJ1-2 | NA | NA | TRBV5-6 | CASSLDADYGYTF | TGTGCCAGCAGCTTGGACGCTGACTATGGCTACACCTTC
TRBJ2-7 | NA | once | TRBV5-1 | CASSFSQNYEQYF | TGCGCCAGCAGCTTCAGTCAAAACTACGAGCAGTACTTC
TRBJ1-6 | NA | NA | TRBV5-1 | CASSLGTTDNSPLHF | TGCGCCAGCAGCCTAGGGACAACCGATAATTCACCCCTCCACTTT
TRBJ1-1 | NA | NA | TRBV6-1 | CASRPGVGAEAFF | TGTGCCAGCAGACCCGGGGTTGGGGCTGAAGCTTTCTTT